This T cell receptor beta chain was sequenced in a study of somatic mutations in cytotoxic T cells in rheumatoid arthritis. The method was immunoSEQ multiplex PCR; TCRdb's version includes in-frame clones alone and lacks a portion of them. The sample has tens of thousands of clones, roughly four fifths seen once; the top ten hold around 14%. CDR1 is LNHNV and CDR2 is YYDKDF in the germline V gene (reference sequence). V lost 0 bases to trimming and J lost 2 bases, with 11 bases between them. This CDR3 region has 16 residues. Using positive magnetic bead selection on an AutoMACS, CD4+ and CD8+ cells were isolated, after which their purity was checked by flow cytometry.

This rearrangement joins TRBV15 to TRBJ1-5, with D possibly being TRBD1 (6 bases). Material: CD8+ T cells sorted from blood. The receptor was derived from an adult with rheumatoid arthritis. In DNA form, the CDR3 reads TGTGCCACCAGCAGAGACAGGGGTTTGGGCAATCAGCCCCAGCATTTT. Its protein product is CATSRDRGLGNQPQHF. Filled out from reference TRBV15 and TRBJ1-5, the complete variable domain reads DAMVIQNPRYQVTQFGKPVTLSCSQTLNHNVMYWYQQKSSQAPKLLFHYYDKDFNNEADTPDNFQSRRPNTSFCFLDIRSPGLGDTAMYLCATSRDRGLGNQPQHFGDGTRLSIL.